What follows are 16 T cell receptor beta chains derived from one specimen sequenced in a study of cytomegalovirus exposure and HLA in healthy donors. PCR primers comprised 60 Vbeta and 13 Jbeta primers. Generated by immunoSEQ multiplex PCR, the TCRdb table keeps only in-frame clones and is missing some. Among 140,000 to 150,000 clones listed, 88% were seen once. The sample comprised PBMCs. Source of these receptors: a woman aged 40 to 50 in good health and CMV-seronegative.

The V call is TRBV7-9, the J call TRBJ2-1, with a possible D match to TRBD2 (5 bases). The CDR3 consists of 13 residues. CDR1 SEHNR and CDR2 FQNEAQ come from the germline V gene (reference sequence). V was clipped by 5 bases and J by 4 bases, with 9 bases between them. CDR3 sequence reads: CASSPRGYNEQFF. CDR3 nucleotides: TGTGCCAGCAGCCCCCGGGGATACAATGAGCAGTTCTTC.

The CDR3 protein is CASSLFRDGEKLFF. Written as DNA, the CDR3 is TGTGCCAGCAGTTTATTCAGGGATGGAGAAAAACTGTTTTTT. The chain recombines TRBV28 with TRBJ1-4; tentatively, D is TRBD1 (5 bases). The CDR3 is made up of 14 amino acids. The V and J ends lost 1 base and 8 bases respectively, with 11 bases between them. Germline-derived CDR1 and CDR2 are MDHEN and SYDVKM.

The chain carries TRBV28 and TRBJ1-2, with a tentative D call TRBD1 (5 bases). The CDR3 extends over 16 amino acids. V was cut by 2 bases and J by 3 bases, with 16 bases left in between. Per germline, CDR1 MDHEN and CDR2 SYDVKM. The CDR3 coding sequence is TGTGCCAGCAGTTTAGCCCCCGACAGAAGTGACTATGGCTACACCTTC. Translation: CASSLAPDRSDYGYTF.

The J gene is TRBJ2-3, the V gene TRBV4-1, with unresolved D. CDR3 length: 17 residues. The germline V gene encodes CDR1 MGHRA and CDR2 YSYEKL. Trimming cost V 4 bases and J 2 bases, with 19 bases left between them. The CDR3 bases are TGCGCCAGCAGCCCCGAACCCCCGCCGAGAGTCACAGATACGCAGTATTTT. Translation: CASSPEPPPRVTDTQYF.

This chain links TRBV6-5 with TRBJ2-1, with 15 bases lining up with TRBD2. The CDR3 spans 16 residues. CDR1 is MNHEY and CDR2 is SVGAGI in the germline V gene. V shed 4 bases, J shed 8 bases, and the junction held 6 bases outside the gene matches. CDR3 sequence reads: CASSLTGTSGRYEQFF. The DNA of the CDR3 is TGTGCCAGCAGTTTGACCGGGACTAGCGGGAGGTATGAGCAGTTCTTC.

This rearrangement joins TRBV5-1 to TRBJ2-2; 11 positions agree with TRBD2. The germline gives CDR1 SGHRS, CDR2 YFSETQ. CDR3 length: 17 residues. The junction had 8 bases not matched to a gene; V was cut back by 0 bases and J by 7 bases. The CDR3 DNA is TGCGCCAGCAGCTTGGTCCTAGCGGGAGGAGGAGGCGGGGAGCTGTTTTTT. Its translation: CASSLVLAGGGGGELFF.

The genes are TRBV7-9 and TRBJ2-5; 7 bases fit TRBD2. The germline V gene encodes CDR1 SEHNR and CDR2 FQNEAQ (reference sequence). The CDR3 runs 10 residues. The CDR3 nucleotides read TGTGGGGGGGGAAAGGAGACCCAGTACTTC. Protein sequence: CGGGKETQYF.

This clone appeared once. This chain connects TRBV30 to TRBJ1-2; 7 bases are a match to TRBD1. The germline V gene has CDR1 GTSNPN and CDR2 SVGIG (reference sequence). The CDR3 spans 15 residues. V was pared by 7 bases and J by 0 bases, with 11 bases of the junction left unmatched. CDR3 region: CASAQGFAPNYGYTF. DNA of the CDR3: TGTGCCTCCGCACAGGGGTTCGCTCCTAACTATGGCTACACCTTC.

CDR3 region: CSARDRQLYNEQFF. In DNA form, the CDR3 reads TGCAGCGCCCGGGACAGGCAACTCTACAATGAGCAGTTCTTC. The chain joins TRBV29-1 to TRBJ2-1; TRBD1 aligns across 8 bases. CDR1 is SQVTM, CDR2 ANQGSEA, per germline. V dropped 7 bases and J dropped 3; count of bases not matched to a gene: 8. This CDR3 has 14 residues.

The rearrangement uses TRBV15 and TRBJ2-5, with TRBD2 matching 10 bases. Germline loops: CDR1 LNHNV, CDR2 YYDKDF (reference sequence). Unmatched junction bases numbered 6, after V lost 9 bases and J lost 5 bases. The CDR3 is 13 amino acids. The CDR3 nucleotides are TGTGCCACGGTCCTAGCGGGAGAGGAGACCCAGTACTTC. Translation gives CATVLAGEETQYF.

The chain combines TRBV19 with TRBJ2-2; 12 bases are shared with TRBD2. In germline, CDR1 is LNHDA, CDR2 SQIVND (reference sequence). CDR3 length equals 17 residues. Trimming at V came to 5 bases and at J to 7 bases, leaving 11 bases not matched to a gene. The CDR3 sequence is CASSPSSGRAVDGELFF. The CDR3 DNA reads TGTGCCAGTAGTCCCTCTAGCGGGAGGGCCGTAGACGGGGAGCTGTTTTTT.

The gene calls are TRBV6-6 and TRBJ1-1; TRBD1 matches at 7 bases. This CDR3 has 13 residues. Germline loops: CDR1 MNHNY, CDR2 SVGAGI (reference sequence). V lost 5 bases, J lost 4 bases, and 4 bases stayed unmatched. The CDR3 sequence: CASSDQGGTEAFF. The CDR3 DNA reads TGTGCCAGCAGTGACCAGGGGGGCACTGAAGCTTTCTTT.

The V and J genes are TRBV11-3 and TRBJ1-2; 8 bases map to TRBD1. The CDR3 is 13 residues long. The V gene's germline CDR1 is SGHNT and CDR2 YENEEA. The V gene end was trimmed by 4 bases and the J gene end by 8 bases; junction bases not matched to a gene: 6. The CDR3 region is CASSSTGVGGYTF. The CDR3 DNA reads TGTGCCAGCAGCTCGACAGGGGTGGGGGGCTACACCTTC.

The rearrangement joins TRBV21-1 to TRBJ2-1; whether TRBD1, the table's D call, matches the DNA was not checked. TRBV21-1 is assigned pseudogene status. The CDR3 is 14 amino acids. This CDR3 reads CASSKKGHRNEQFF. The CDR3 coding sequence is TGTGCCAGCAGCAAAAAAGGACACAGGAATGAGCAGTTCTTC.

V gene TRBV2 combines with J gene TRBJ2-5; TRBD1 is a possible D gene (5 bases). V lost 2 bases, J lost 2 bases, and 9 bases lay in between. This CDR3 is 14 amino acids long. Germline values: CDR1 SNHLY, CDR2 FYNNEI. CDR3 bases: TGTGCCAGCAGTGAAAAGGGGCCTCAAGAGACCCAGTACTTC. Translating gives CASSEKGPQETQYF.

This rearrangement joins TRBV7-9 to TRBJ1-5; the D gene is possibly TRBD1 (6 bases). Deletions cut 8 bases from V and 5 bases from J, with 10 bases between. Germline V CDR1 and CDR2: SEHNR, FQNEAQ (reference sequence). The CDR3 has 12 residues. The CDR3 DNA reads TGTGCCAGCGGGACACCCGATCAGCCCCAGCATTTT. Protein product: CASGTPDQPQHF.